This T cell receptor (beta chain) was identified during a study of T cells after yellow fever vaccination. TCRdb recomputed calls from the 5' RACE reads with MiXCR, one row per CDR3 protein. The data show roughly 150,000 distinct CDR3 sequences, roughly 8% seen once. CDR1 SGHTA and CDR2 FQGNSA come from the germline V gene. The CDR3 contains 15 residues. With 4 bases removed from V and 1 base from J, the gap between germline ends came to 14 bases. This clonotype was seen repeatedly, ten times or more. Its antigen is undetermined. Study-level points and caveats: The booster response re-showed most primary clones: approximately 95% CD4, approximately 86% CD8.

This sequence originates from a man aged 30 to 45 who received the YFV17D yellow fever vaccine. This chain connects TRBV7-2 to TRBJ2-7; a weak D match, TRBD2 (6 bases). The sequencing here drew on CD4+ T cells sorted from PBMCs, taken 5 days after the yellow fever booster vaccination. The CDR3 sequence is CASSSFAGRSYEQYF. The CDR3 DNA reads TGTGCCAGCAGCTCCTTCGCGGGGAGGTCCTACGAGCAGTACTTC.